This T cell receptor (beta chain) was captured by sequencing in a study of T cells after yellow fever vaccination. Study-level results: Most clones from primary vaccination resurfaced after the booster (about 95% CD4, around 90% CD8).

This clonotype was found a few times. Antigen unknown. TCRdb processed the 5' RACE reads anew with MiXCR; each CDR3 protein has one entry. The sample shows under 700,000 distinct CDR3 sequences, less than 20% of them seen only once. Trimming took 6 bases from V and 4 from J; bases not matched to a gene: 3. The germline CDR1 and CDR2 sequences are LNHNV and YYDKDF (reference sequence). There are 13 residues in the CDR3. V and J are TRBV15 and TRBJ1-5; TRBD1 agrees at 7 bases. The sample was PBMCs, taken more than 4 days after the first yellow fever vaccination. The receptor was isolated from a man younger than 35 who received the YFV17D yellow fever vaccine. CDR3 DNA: TGTGCCACCAGGCAGGGGGGAAATCAGCCCCAGCATTTT. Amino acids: CATRQGGNQPQHF. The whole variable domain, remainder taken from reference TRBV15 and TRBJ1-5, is DAMVIQNPRYQVTQFGKPVTLSCSQTLNHNVMYWYQQKSSQAPKLLFHYYDKDFNNEADTPDNFQSRRPNTSFCFLDIRSPGLGDTAMYLCATRQGGNQPQHFGDGTRLSIL.